This TCR beta chain is from a study of shared clonotypes between healthy human individuals (dated by TCRdb to 2020 to 2022). Background for the entire study: The cohort included three men and a couple of women between 18 and 49 years of age. For each donor, CD4 naive and CD4 memory were each given three plates, CD8 naive was given two plates, and CD8 memory was given one plate. Between about 0.94 and 10 billion PBMCs per donor were obtained by leukapheresis. Libraries were prepared and TCR repertoires were sequenced by different laboratories using diverse techniques, in order to increase sequencing depth and limit assay-specific biases. The study deeply sequenced blood TCR repertoires of about 5 healthy adults to estimate repertoire size and the extent of clonotype sharing between individuals. Here is what the overall study found, with its caveats: Sharing across a few donors was observed for about 5% of naive CD4, 3% to 4% of naive CD8, 2% to 2.5% of memory CD4, and roughly 0.4% of memory CD8 clonotypes. The small number of donors limited the genetic and exposure-history diversity represented. Compared with non-shared clonotypes, the clonotypes found in all four sorted-subset donors had higher generation probabilities. Naive subsets generally had larger estimated clonotype richness than memory subsets did. Pairwise subsampling led to the expectation that sequencing depth would affect the degree of clonotype sharing among donors. Incomplete sequencing was indicated by rarefaction of sorted-subset datasets, despite the large sequencing depth. Sampling was restricted to blood, and TCR repertoires in tissues likely differ from the TCR repertoires found in blood.

As to this clone: The antigen it binds to is not known. The sample holds no much larger clone one base away, and base qualities are not on file.

Trimming takes 2 bases off V and 2 bases off J; junction bases not matched to a gene: 3. Spanning cysteine to phenylalanine, the CDR3 consists of 17 amino acids. Only the CDR3 region is kept as DNA, spanning 51 bases read in frame from base 1. The germline V gene supplies CDR1 SGHTA and CDR2 FQGTGA. The donors were healthy, HIV-negative adults with no recently reported acute infections or vaccinations. All donors were Caucasian adults living in Nashville, Tennessee, USA. CD4+ T cells were enriched by magnetic negative selection; naive cells were then positively selected on CD45RA, and the negative fraction formed the memory subset. Blood was obtained by leukapheresis, after which PBMCs were separated by Ficoll-Histopaque density gradient centrifugation and cryopreserved in liquid nitrogen vapor phase. Analytical flow cytometry was used to check the purity and quantity of each magnetically sorted T cell population. From each sorted fraction, genomic DNA was isolated and quantified by UV absorbance on a Nanodrop 2000c.

Using the deep immunoSEQ assay, multiplex PCR amplified TCR CDR3 regions from genomic DNA. Genomic DNA extracted from each cell subset was distributed evenly over all wells of several immunoSEQ 96-well plates, and each plate served as one replicate. Each replicate PCR for sorted subsets received 150 to 250 ng genomic DNA, equal to about 30,000 T cell genomes. Purified libraries were measured with a Qubit 3.0 fluorometer, size-checked on a Bioanalyzer 2100, and measured again with the KAPA Library Quantification kit. A separate single-read 150-cycle Illumina NextSeq 550 flow cell was used to sequence each immunoSEQ 96-well plate. As for how the authors treated the data: Because only junctional sequences without quality scores were contained in the immunoSEQ output, filtering matching that applied to full-length reads could not be performed. To assign V/J genes and CDR3, sequences were annotated using PyIR, a Python wrapper for IgBLAST v1.9, with IMGT germline references. Reads with weak V/J assignments (E-value above 1e-6), missing CDR3, stop codons, out-of-frame junctions, or ambiguous translated residues were removed. V3J clonotypes were defined as sequences sharing the same inferred V gene, J gene, and CDR3 amino acid sequence. The percentage overlap between two repertoires was calculated by dividing the number of shared unique clonotypes by the size of the smaller repertoire. Three approaches were used to assess repertoire richness: RTK rarefaction, the Chao1 estimator, and Recon v2.1 estimates of unobserved clonotypes. Generation probabilities for all TCRbeta clonotypes obtained by the gDNA method from a handful of donors were computed using OLGA. In TCRdb, the immuneACCESS table is reduced to in-frame sequences with V and J assigned. These tables do not hold every clone; where another copy was compared, an unresolved V gene accounts for under half, and the others remain unexplained. V and J calls and clone size follow that table, whereas D and trimming were derived from the DNA. In this sample the table shows some 1.1 million clones, 70% to 85% of which occur a single time. Together, the top ten hold 0.7% to 0.95% of the sample.

This sequence originates from a man younger than 30 in good health. Some clones in this sample may be carry-over from other donors' samples. The V and J segments used are TRBV7-3 and TRBJ2-6; TRBD1 aligns with 10 central bases. The sequencing sample was made of memory CD4+ T cells from PBMCs. The sample's cell subset or site label, in plain terms: CD45RA-negative fraction. The CDR3 reads CASSLGTGDAGANVLTF. The DNA sequence is as follows: TGTGCCAGCAGCTTAGGGACAGGGGATGCTGGGGCCAACGTCCTGACTTTC.